The T cell receptor (beta chain) described here comes from a study of blood T cell repertoires in COVID-19. Overall study context: Material from acute and convalescent COVID-19 was sourced from the United States, Italy and Spain. From T cells, B-cell-depleted T cells, or PBMCs came the material, which was cDNA or gDNA.

V was pared by 0 bases and J by 3 bases, with 12 bases between. This CDR3 has 15 residues. Per the germline V gene, CDR1 is SGHRS and CDR2 is YFSETQ. Under the authors' procedure: It was from reference gene primer amplification that nucleated cell counts were estimated. TCRdb's table, derived via immunoSEQ multiplex PCR, lists solely in-frame clones and lacks some. Clone size and V and J calls were adopted from that table, with D and trimming inferred from the DNA. Among about 130,000 clones listed, over 80% were seen once. This clone came up a few times. The TCR originated in a man between 60 and 75 years old with acute or convalescent COVID-19. The V and J genes are TRBV5-1 and TRBJ2-5; D is undetermined. The sequenced sample was peripheral blood. This CDR3 reads CASSLGTTTKETQYF. The CDR3 region has the DNA TGCGCCAGCAGCTTGGGTACGACAACAAAAGAGACCCAGTACTTC.